A selection of T cell receptor beta chains follows, all from one sample in a study of PD-1 blockade in classical Hodgkin lymphoma. Profiling relied on immunoSEQ multiplex PCR, and the TCRdb table lists in-frame clones only, not all of them. The sample has 50,000 or so clones; roughly 90% are singletons. Here the sequenced sample was peripheral blood mononuclear cells (PBMCs), taken before the fourth cycle of nivolumab. Receptor source: a human donor with classical Hodgkin lymphoma. Each CDR3 is given with its conserved first and last residue. The D gene is left open where the match is weak. The listing skips clone size in some rows; elsewhere it reads once, few, many or a size class.

NA	TRBV9	TRBJ2-2	TRBD2	CASSVEASGRYGGELFF	TGTGCCAGCAGCGTAGAGGCTAGCGGGAGGTATGGCGGGGAGCTGTTTTTT
NA	TRBV6-6	TRBJ1-5	NA	CASSNLPGINQPQHF	TGTGCCAGCAGCAACCTTCCAGGGATCAATCAGCCCCAGCATTTT
NA	TRBV4-2	TRBJ2-2	NA	CASSQGSSGGELFF	TGTGCCAGCAGCCAAGGAAGTAGCGGCGGGGAGCTGTTTTTT
NA	TRBV9	TRBJ2-3	TRBD2	CASSVSGLVEWDTQYF	TGTGCCAGCAGCGTATCGGGACTAGTTGAATGGGATACGCAGTATTTT
NA	TRBV7-3	TRBJ1-1	NA	CASSLGSGQTEAFF	TGTGCCAGCAGCTTAGGTTCGGGTCAGACTGAAGCTTTCTTT
NA	TRBV7-8	TRBJ2-1	NA	CASSLKTGNEQFF	TGTGCCAGCAGCTTAAAGACAGGCAATGAGCAGTTCTTC
NA	TRBV19	TRBJ2-7	NA	CASSDRGGGDEQYF	TGTGCCAGTAGTGACCGTGGGGGTGGTGACGAGCAGTACTTC
NA	TRBV28	TRBJ1-6	NA	CASSPLVEDSPLHF	TGTGCCAGCAGTCCATTAGTAGAGGATTCACCCCTCCACTTT
NA	TRBV5-4	TRBJ2-1	NA	CASSLGGGVTNEQFF	TGTGCCAGCAGCTTGGGTGGGGGAGTGACTAATGAGCAGTTCTTC
once	TRBV6-1	TRBJ1-2	NA	CASSAHQQGLYGYTF	TGTGCCAGCAGTGCGCATCAACAGGGCCTCTATGGCTACACCTTC
NA	TRBV14	TRBJ2-5	NA	CASSQGQGSPQETQYF	TGTGCCAGCAGCCAAGGGCAGGGCAGTCCCCAAGAGACCCAGTACTTC
NA	TRBV5-4	TRBJ1-1	TRBD1	CASTPTGVVNTEAFF	TGTGCCAGCACACCGACAGGGGTGGTGAACACTGAAGCTTTCTTT
NA	TRBV7-3	TRBJ2-5	NA	CASSLKGGATQYF	TGTGCCAGCAGCTTAAAAGGGGGGGCGACCCAGTACTTC
NA	TRBV28	TRBJ2-7	NA	CASSLARRGREQYF	TGTGCCAGCAGTTTAGCCCGCCGGGGTAGGGAGCAGTACTTC
NA	TRBV6-5	TRBJ1-4	NA	CASSRVGGEKLFF	TGTGCCAGCAGTCGGGTAGGGGGTGAAAAACTGTTTTTT
NA	TRBV7-6	TRBJ2-3	TRBD2	CASSPLGLAASTDTQYF	TGTGCCAGCAGCCCCCTGGGACTAGCGGCTAGCACAGATACGCAGTATTTT
once	TRBV6-1	TRBJ2-7	NA	CASRVTGASSYEQYF	TGTGCCAGCAGGGTGACAGGTGCTAGCTCCTACGAGCAGTACTTC